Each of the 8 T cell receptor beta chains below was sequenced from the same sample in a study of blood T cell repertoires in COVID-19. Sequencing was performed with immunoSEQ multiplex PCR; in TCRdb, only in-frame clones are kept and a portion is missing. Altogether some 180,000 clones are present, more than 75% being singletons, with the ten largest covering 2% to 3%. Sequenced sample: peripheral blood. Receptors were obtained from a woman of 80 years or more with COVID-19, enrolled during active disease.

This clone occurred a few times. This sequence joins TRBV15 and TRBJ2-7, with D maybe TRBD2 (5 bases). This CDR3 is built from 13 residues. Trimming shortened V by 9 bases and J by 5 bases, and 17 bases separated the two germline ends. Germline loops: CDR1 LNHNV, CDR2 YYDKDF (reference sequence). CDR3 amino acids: CATYSIWTHEQYF. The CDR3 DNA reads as TGTGCCACTTACAGCATCTGGACTCACGAGCAGTACTTC.

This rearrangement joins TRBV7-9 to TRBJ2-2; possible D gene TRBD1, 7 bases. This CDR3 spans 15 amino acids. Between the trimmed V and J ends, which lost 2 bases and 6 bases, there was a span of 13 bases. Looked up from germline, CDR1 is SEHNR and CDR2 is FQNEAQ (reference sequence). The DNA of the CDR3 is TGTGCCAGCAGCTTACGACAGGGACTGGCCGGGGAGCTGTTTTTT. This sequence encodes CASSLRQGLAGELFF.

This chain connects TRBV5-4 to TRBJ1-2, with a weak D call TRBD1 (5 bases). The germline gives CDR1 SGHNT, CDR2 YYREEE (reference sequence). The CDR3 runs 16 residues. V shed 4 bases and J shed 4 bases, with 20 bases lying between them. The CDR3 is CASSTGGTEAFYGYTF. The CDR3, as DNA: TGTGCCAGCAGCACCGGGGGAACAGAAGCTTTCTATGGCTACACCTTC.

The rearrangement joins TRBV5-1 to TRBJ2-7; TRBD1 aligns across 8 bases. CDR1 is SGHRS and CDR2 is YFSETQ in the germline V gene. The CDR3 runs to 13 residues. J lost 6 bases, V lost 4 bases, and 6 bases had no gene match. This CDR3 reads CASSGGQGAEQYF. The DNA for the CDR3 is TGCGCCAGCAGCGGTGGACAGGGAGCCGAGCAGTACTTC.

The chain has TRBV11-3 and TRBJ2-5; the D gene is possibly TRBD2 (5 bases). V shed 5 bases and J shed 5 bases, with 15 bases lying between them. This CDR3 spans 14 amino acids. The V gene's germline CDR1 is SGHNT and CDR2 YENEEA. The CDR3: CASSLSGKRETQYF. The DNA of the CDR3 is TGTGCCAGCAGCCTTTCCGGGAAAAGGGAGACCCAGTACTTC.

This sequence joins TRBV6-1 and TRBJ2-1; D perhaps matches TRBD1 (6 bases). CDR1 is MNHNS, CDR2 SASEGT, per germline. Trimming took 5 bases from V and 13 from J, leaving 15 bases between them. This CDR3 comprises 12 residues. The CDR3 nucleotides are TGTGCCAGCAGTTATAGCCAGGGGCGCCAGTTCTTC. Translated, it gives CASSYSQGRQFF.

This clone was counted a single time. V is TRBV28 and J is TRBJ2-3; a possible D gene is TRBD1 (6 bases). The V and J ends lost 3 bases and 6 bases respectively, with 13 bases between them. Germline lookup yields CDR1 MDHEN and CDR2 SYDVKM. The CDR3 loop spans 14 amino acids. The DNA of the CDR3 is TGTGCCAGCAGTTTGGACAGCCCTAGGGATACGCAGTATTTT. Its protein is CASSLDSPRDTQYF.

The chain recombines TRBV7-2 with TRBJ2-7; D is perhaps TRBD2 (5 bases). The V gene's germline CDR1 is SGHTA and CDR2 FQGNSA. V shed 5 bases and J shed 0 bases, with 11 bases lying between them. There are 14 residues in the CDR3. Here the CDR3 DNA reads TGTGCCAGCAGCAAAAGACGGGACTCCTACGAGCAGTACTTC. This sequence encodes CASSKRRDSYEQYF.